This TCR beta chain is from a study of identical twins. Template switching introduced a universal primer site, and the cDNA bore unique molecular identifiers. Via MiXCR, TCRdb re-called the 5' RACE reads, giving one row per CDR3 protein. The sample lists around 550,000 distinct CDR3 sequences, roughly 15% occurring once. CDR1 and CDR2 from the germline V gene are MGHDK and SYGVNS. Losses at the gene ends were 8 bases for V and 1 base for J; bases not matched to a gene: 8. The CDR3 is 15 amino acids. Study findings and constraints: With abundant cord blood beta clonotypes, insertions were fewer; memory repertoires showed no such pattern. Models underestimated TCR alpha sharing (out-of-frame) in monozygotic twins.

Of note for this clonotype: The antigen is not known.

These data were also filed under a second study, of yellow fever vaccine responses in identical twins.

This clonotype was sampled from a woman between 18 and 29 years old in good health. The chain combines TRBV25-1 with TRBJ2-1; TRBD2 matches at 7 bases. Material: CD4+ T cells sorted from blood. The chain's CDR3 is CASGRGSVSYNEQFF. As DNA, the CDR3 is TGTGCCAGCGGTCGCGGGAGTGTGTCCTACAATGAGCAGTTCTTC.